The next 8 T cell receptor beta chains were all read from a single sample in a study of blood T cells in healthy people across ages. Alongside a J-beta primer mix, a sample-barcoded 5' primer served in a second PCR lasting about 6 to 12 cycles. Each CDR3 protein gets one entry after TCRdb re-called the 5' RACE reads with MiXCR. The sample yields around 1,000,000 distinct CDR3 sequences, approximately 25% seen once. The same data also went into a second study, on T cells of mothers and their children.

Material for sequencing was blood. These TCRs come from a girl aged 2 to 9 in good health.

This clonotype has only a few counts. The V and J genes are TRBV7-8 and TRBJ2-1, with D possibly matching TRBD1 (6 bases). V was clipped by 2 bases and J by 6 bases, with 20 bases between them. In germline, CDR1 is SGHVS, CDR2 FQNEAQ. The length of the CDR3 is 17 residues. The CDR3 reads CASSLPAGAGLTNEQFF. As DNA, the CDR3 is TGTGCCAGCAGCTTACCGGCAGGGGCGGGCCTCACCAATGAGCAGTTCTTC. The full variable domain, rest sourced from reference TRBV7-8 and TRBJ2-1, is GAGVSQSPRYKVAKRGQDVALRCDPISGHVSLFWYQQALGQGPEFLTYFQNEAQLDKSGLPSDRFFAERPEGSVSTLKIQRTQQEDSAVYLCASSLPAGAGLTNEQFFGPGTRLTVL.

This clonotype came up once. This chain links TRBV7-9 with TRBJ2-7; D assignment may be TRBD1 or TRBD2 (5 bases each). Per the germline V gene, CDR1 is SEHNR and CDR2 is FQNEAQ (reference sequence). The CDR3 loop spans 12 amino acids. Trimming cost V 4 bases and J 7 bases, with 11 bases left between them. The CDR3 region is CASSWDPGEQYF. CDR3 bases: TGTGCCAGCAGCTGGGACCCCGGGGAGCAGTACTTC.

This clonotype was detected only a few times. The rearrangement links TRBV10-3 to TRBJ1-2, with 8 bases matching TRBD1. The V gene end was trimmed by 0 bases and the J gene end by 4 bases; junction bases not matched to a gene: 4. The CDR3 length is 15 residues. Looked up from germline, CDR1 is ENHRY and CDR2 is SYGVKD. This CDR3 is CAISESQGASYGYTF. In nucleotides, the CDR3 is TGTGCCATCAGTGAGTCCCAGGGGGCTAGCTATGGCTACACCTTC.

The rearrangement uses TRBV2 and TRBJ2-7, with 7 positions matching TRBD1. There are 13 residues in the CDR3. Germline lookup yields CDR1 SNHLY and CDR2 FYNNEI. V lost 6 bases, J lost 3 bases, and 5 bases stayed unmatched. The CDR3 DNA is TGTGCCAGCAGATTACAGGGGAACTACGAGCAGTACTTC. Its protein is CASRLQGNYEQYF.

The CDR3 is CSVEFSRGGETQYF. The DNA of the CDR3 is TGCAGCGTTGAATTCTCCCGTGGAGGAGAGACCCAGTACTTC. The rearrangement links TRBV29-1 to TRBJ2-5, with a possible D match to TRBD2 (5 bases). Trimming stripped 2 bases from V and 4 bases from J, with 14 bases between. The V gene's germline CDR1 is SQVTM and CDR2 ANQGSEA. The CDR3 contains 14 residues. The full variable domain, in which reference TRBV29-1 and TRBJ2-5 provide the parts outside the CDR3, is SAVISQKPSRDICQRGTSLTIQCQVDSQVTMMFWYRQQPGQSLTLIATANQGSEATYESGFVIDKFPISRPNLTFSTLTVSNMSPEDSSIYLCSVEFSRGGETQYFGPGTRLLVL.

This clonotype was detected only once. The CDR3 DNA reads TGCGCCAGCAGCTTGATAAGCGGGAGGGTCCAAGAGACCCAGTACTTC. Translating it yields CASSLISGRVQETQYF. V gene TRBV5-1 combines with J gene TRBJ2-5; 10 nucleotides match TRBD2. CDR1 and CDR2 from the germline V gene are SGHRS and YFSETQ. Trimming removed 1 base from V and 1 base from J; junction bases left unmatched: 4. This CDR3 region has 16 residues.

This clonotype occurred a few times. This sequence joins TRBV15 and TRBJ2-5, with D tentatively TRBD1 (6 bases). Deletions cut 4 bases from V and 3 bases from J, with 15 bases between. CDR1 LNHNV and CDR2 YYDKDF come from the germline V gene (reference sequence). The CDR3 covers 15 residues. CDR3 DNA: TGTGCCACCAGCACCAGTAGGGGGACGAAAGAGACCCAGTACTTC. It encodes CATSTSRGTKETQYF.

In the case of this clonotype: One junction end does not reproduce the germline sequence, and a read error may be involved. This sequence joins TRBV24-1 and TRBJ2-1, with D hard to call. The CDR3 spans 13 residues. CDR1 and CDR2 from the germline V gene are KGHDR and SFDVKD. In DNA, the CDR3 is TGTGCCACCAGCGATTTGGTACCAAATGAGCAGTTCTTC. This gives the protein CATSDLVPNEQFF.